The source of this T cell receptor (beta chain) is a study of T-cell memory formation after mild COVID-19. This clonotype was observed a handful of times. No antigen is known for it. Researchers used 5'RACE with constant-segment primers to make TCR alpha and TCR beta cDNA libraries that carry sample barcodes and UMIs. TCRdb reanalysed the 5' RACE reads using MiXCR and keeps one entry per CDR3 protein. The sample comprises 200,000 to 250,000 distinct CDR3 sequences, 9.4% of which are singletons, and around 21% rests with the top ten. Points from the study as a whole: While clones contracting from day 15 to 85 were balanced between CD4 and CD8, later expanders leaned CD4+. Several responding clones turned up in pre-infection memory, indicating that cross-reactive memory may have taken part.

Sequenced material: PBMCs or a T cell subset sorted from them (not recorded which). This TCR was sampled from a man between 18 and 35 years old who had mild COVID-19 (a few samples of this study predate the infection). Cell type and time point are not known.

CDR3 sequence (DNA): TGTGCCAGCAGCCCTTTTGTGGCAGGGGGCAGTCAGCCCCAGCATTTT. Its protein is CASSPFVAGGSQPQHF. The genes are TRBV7-2 and TRBJ1-5, with 8 nucleotides matching TRBD1. J lost 6 bases, V lost 5 bases, and 12 bases had no gene match. The CDR3 length is 16 residues. Looked up from germline, CDR1 is SGHTA and CDR2 is FQGNSA.